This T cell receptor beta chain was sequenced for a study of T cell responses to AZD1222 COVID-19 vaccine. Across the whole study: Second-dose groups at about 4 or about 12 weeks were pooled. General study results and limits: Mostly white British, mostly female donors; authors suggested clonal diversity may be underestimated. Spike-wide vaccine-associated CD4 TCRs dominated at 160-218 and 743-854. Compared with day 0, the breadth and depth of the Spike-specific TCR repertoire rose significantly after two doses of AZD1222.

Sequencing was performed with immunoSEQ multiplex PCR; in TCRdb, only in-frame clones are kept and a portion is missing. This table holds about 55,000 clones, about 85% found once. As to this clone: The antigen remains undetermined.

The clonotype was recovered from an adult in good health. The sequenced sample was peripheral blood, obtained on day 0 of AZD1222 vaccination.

The CDR3 coding sequence is TGTGCCAGTGGGACAGGGAGTATTGAAAAACTGTTTTTT. Protein product: CASGTGSIEKLFF. The chain uses TRBV27 and TRBJ1-4; 9 positions match TRBD1. Germline loops: CDR1 MNHEY, CDR2 SMNVEV (reference sequence). The CDR3 length is 13 residues. The trim removed 9 bases at V and 7 bases at J, leaving 6 bases unmatched.